Below, 9 T cell receptor beta chains from the same sample are listed, as sequenced in a study of PD-1 blockade in classical Hodgkin lymphoma. All patients relapsed after autologous stem cell transplantation, and brentuximab vedotin exposure varied. Sequencing used immunoSEQ multiplex PCR; TCRdb keeps in-frame clones, though not all of them. Counted here are fewer than 75,000 clones, 88% occurring once; the ten biggest clones make up 5.4%. Source: peripheral blood mononuclear cells (PBMCs), taken before the second cycle of nivolumab. The receptors were sampled from a human donor with classical Hodgkin lymphoma.

This clone appeared a single time. The chain couples TRBV28 to TRBJ2-5; the match to TRBD2 covers 11 bases. This CDR3 has 15 amino acids. J gave up 9 bases and V 7 bases, and 13 bases lay outside the gene matches. The germline V gene encodes CDR1 MDHEN and CDR2 SYDVKM. The CDR3 nucleotides read TGTGCCAGCAATACAATTCTAGCGGGGGGCCCTTCCCAGTACTTC. It specifies CASNTILAGGPSQYF.

V usage is TRBV15 and J usage is TRBJ1-1; D not certain. The germline V and J ends were trimmed by 5 bases and 8 bases, with 15 bases remaining between them. The CDR3 length is 13 residues. CDR1 is LNHNV, CDR2 YYDKDF, per germline (reference sequence). In nucleotides, the CDR3 is TGTGCCACCAGCGGTGAAGCCAACTACGAAGCTTTCTTT. It yields the protein CATSGEANYEAFF.

The sample holds one count of this clone. This chain links TRBV5-1 with TRBJ2-3; D may be TRBD2 (5 bases). Germline-derived CDR1 and CDR2 are SGHRS and YFSETQ. V gave up 0 bases and J gave up 2 bases, with 10 bases separating them. The CDR3 runs 15 residues. The CDR3 DNA follows: TGCGCCAGCAGCTTGGAGGGCGGGCCCACAGATACGCAGTATTTT. Translated: CASSLEGGPTDTQYF.

The V and J genes are TRBV5-1 and TRBJ2-5; 15 bases align to TRBD2. The V gene's germline CDR1 is SGHRS and CDR2 YFSETQ. V was clipped by 1 base and J by 1 base; unmatched bases: 11. This CDR3 is built from 20 residues. CDR3 protein: CASSLTSGTSGGRVQETQYF. The DNA of the CDR3 is TGCGCCAGCAGCTTGACCTCCGGGACTAGCGGGGGGCGCGTCCAAGAGACCCAGTACTTC.

The V and J genes are TRBV12-5 and TRBJ2-5, with no clear D. This CDR3 is 14 amino acids long. CDR1 and CDR2 from the germline V gene are LGHNT and FRNRAP. Between the trimmed V and J ends, which lost 7 bases and 1 base, there was a span of 13 bases. The CDR3 loop reads CASALQSPQETQYF. The CDR3 DNA follows: TGTGCTAGTGCCCTACAGAGTCCCCAAGAGACCCAGTACTTC.

The genes are TRBV5-1 and TRBJ2-2; 8 bases align to TRBD2. Germline V lookup: CDR1 SGHRS, CDR2 YFSETQ. This CDR3 has 15 amino acids. J was trimmed by 6 bases and V by 3 bases; bases with no gene match: 7. The chain's CDR3 is CASSYSGVSAGELFF. As DNA, the CDR3 is TGCGCCAGCAGCTATAGCGGGGTCTCGGCCGGGGAGCTGTTTTTT.

This clone was seen a single time. This chain connects TRBV5-1 to TRBJ2-1; 8 bases map to TRBD1. Germline CDR1 reads SGHRS; CDR2 reads YFSETQ. This CDR3 has 15 residues. With V trimmed by 5 bases and J by 9 bases, 13 bases remained unmatched. CDR3 amino acids: CASSHQQGDSSEQFF. CDR3 bases: TGCGCCAGCAGTCATCAACAGGGGGATTCTAGTGAGCAGTTCTTC.

The V and J genes are TRBV11-2 and TRBJ1-6; the D is unclear. V dropped 4 bases and J dropped 4 bases, with 11 bases sitting between them. Germline V gene sequence: CDR1 SGHAT, CDR2 FQNNGV. This CDR3 contains 15 residues. CDR3 nucleotides: TGTGCCAGCAGCTCTGGACGGTTTTATAATTCACCCCTCCACTTT. Protein: CASSSGRFYNSPLHF.

This chain connects TRBV7-9 to TRBJ1-2; perhaps TRBD1 as D (6 bases). V lost 4 bases and J lost 8, with 23 bases in between. The CDR3 spans 16 residues. Looked up from germline, CDR1 is SEHNR and CDR2 is FQNEAQ (reference sequence). The CDR3 coding sequence is TGTGCCAGCAGCTCAAGGGAACAGGGTTCGCGGCGGGGCTACACCTTC. The encoded protein is CASSSREQGSRRGYTF.